The 27 T cell receptor beta chains reported below all come from one sample, sequenced in a study of blood T cell repertoires in COVID-19. TCRdb's copy holds only in-frame clones and misses some; the assay was immunoSEQ multiplex PCR. The data show 140,000 or so clones, with around 87% seen just once and roughly 5% held by the top ten. Sequencing was carried out using peripheral blood. These receptors originate from a human donor in a cohort sampled during active COVID-19.

This clone was found many times. This chain links TRBV6-2 or TRBV6-3 with TRBJ2-3; 12 bases are shared with TRBD2. Trimming removed 5 bases from V and 0 bases from J; junction bases left unmatched: 3. Per germline, CDR1 MNHEY and CDR2 SVGEGT. The CDR3 runs to 16 residues. CDR3 in amino acids: CASSLGLAGSTDTQYF. In DNA, the CDR3 is TGTGCCAGCAGTCTAGGACTAGCGGGAAGCACAGATACGCAGTATTTT.

CDR3 in DNA: TGTGCCAGCAGAAGTGGGGGAGGGACTGAAGCTTTCTTT. It translates to CASRSGGGTEAFF. V is TRBV7-9 and J is TRBJ1-1, with D possibly TRBD1 on 5 matching bases. The CDR3 covers 13 residues. V was pared by 6 bases and J by 5 bases, with 13 bases between. Germline loops: CDR1 SEHNR, CDR2 FQNEAQ (reference sequence).

The CDR3 region has the DNA TGTGCCACCAGCATGGGGACTAGTGGGCATACGCAGTATTTT. This encodes CATSMGTSGHTQYF. V is TRBV15 and J is TRBJ2-3; 8 bases are shared with TRBD2. CDR1 is LNHNV, CDR2 YYDKDF, per germline (reference sequence). The CDR3 length is 14 residues. V was pared by 4 bases and J by 7 bases, with 7 bases of the junction left unmatched. The entire variable domain, with the rest obtained from reference TRBV15 and TRBJ2-3, is as follows: DAMVIQNPRYQVTQFGKPVTLSCSQTLNHNVMYWYQQKSSQAPKLLFHYYDKDFNNEADTPDNFQSRRPNTSFCFLDIRSPGLGDTAMYLCATSMGTSGHTQYFGPGTRLTVL.

CDR3 sequence reads: CASSRSSGVYNEQFF. The CDR3 DNA is TGTGCCAGCAGCCGTTCTAGCGGGGTCTACAATGAGCAGTTCTTC. V usage is TRBV14 and J usage is TRBJ2-1; 9 bases agree with TRBD2. Trimming at V came to 4 bases and at J to 3 bases, leaving 4 bases not matched to a gene. This CDR3 comprises 15 residues. Germline V gene data show CDR1 as SGHDN and CDR2 as FVKESK.

As for this clone: One end of the junction fails to match germline, which may point to a read error. V usage is TRBV7-7 and J usage is TRBJ2-2; 9 nucleotides align to TRBD2. The CDR3 contains 16 residues. Germline assignment: CDR1 SSHAT and CDR2 FNYEAQ (reference sequence). For the CDR3, the DNA is TGTGCTAGCAGCTCAATGACTAGCGGGAACACCGGGGAGCTGTTTTTT. Residues: CASSSMTSGNTGELFF.

The chain combines TRBV2 with TRBJ2-7, with D perhaps matching TRBD1 (6 bases). Germline CDR1 SNHLY, CDR2 FYNNEI. The CDR3 sequence is 13 residues long. V was shortened by 6 bases and J by 3 bases, with 12 bases between the two germline ends. CDR3 sequence (DNA): TGTGCCAGCAGGTGGGGACACAGCTACGAGCAGTACTTC. This translates into CASRWGHSYEQYF.

V and J are TRBV6-5 and TRBJ2-1; D may be TRBD1 (5 bases). Trimming left V 6 bases short and J 3 bases short, with 12 bases between. The CDR3 is 14 residues long. Germline V gene data show CDR1 as MNHEY and CDR2 as SVGAGI. This chain's CDR3 is CASRPIDSYNEQFF. CDR3 DNA: TGTGCCAGCAGACCAATCGACAGCTACAATGAGCAGTTCTTC.

The chain couples TRBV2 to TRBJ2-5, with TRBD1 matching over 8 bases. Germline lookup yields CDR1 SNHLY and CDR2 FYNNEI. J was trimmed by 1 base and V by 4 bases; bases with no gene match: 5. The CDR3 length is 15 residues. The CDR3 spells CASSVQGAIQETQYF. For the CDR3, the DNA is TGTGCCAGCAGTGTCCAGGGGGCTATCCAAGAGACCCAGTACTTC.

The table lists this clone with a few counts. The rearrangement joins TRBV5-4 to TRBJ2-3, with D maybe TRBD2 (6 bases). The CDR3 has 14 residues. Deletions cut 0 bases from V and 5 bases from J, with 10 bases between. Per the germline V gene, CDR1 is SGHNT and CDR2 is YYREEE (reference sequence). This chain's CDR3 is CASSLVGRRDTQYF. In nucleotides, the CDR3 is TGTGCCAGCAGCTTGGTAGGGAGGAGAGATACGCAGTATTTT.

The CDR3 protein is CASSLGGNEQFF. The CDR3 DNA reads as TGTGCCAGCAGCCTCGGGGGAAATGAGCAGTTCTTC. J is TRBJ2-1 and V is TRBV4-2, with TRBD2 as a possible D gene (6 bases). Germline V gives CDR1 LGHNA, CDR2 YNFKEQ. V shed 4 bases and J shed 7 bases, with 8 bases lying between them. There are 12 residues in the CDR3.

This clone was seen a handful of times. The CDR3 here is CASSIGGDRGTETQYF. The CDR3 DNA is TGTGCCAGTAGTATAGGAGGGGACAGGGGAACGGAGACCCAGTACTTC. The chain carries TRBV19 and TRBJ2-5, with 10 positions matching TRBD1. The germline V gene encodes CDR1 LNHDA and CDR2 SQIVND (reference sequence). There are 16 residues in the CDR3. The V gene end was trimmed by 1 base and the J gene end by 5 bases; junction bases not matched to a gene: 7.

The V and J genes are TRBV5-1 and TRBJ2-3; D might be TRBD2 (7 bases). The CDR3 runs 17 residues. V dropped 8 bases and J dropped 5 bases, with 27 bases sitting between them. Germline V gene sequence: CDR1 SGHRS, CDR2 YFSETQ. The CDR3, as DNA: TGCGCCAGTAGTCATAACATGTTTGCGGGGGCGTTAGATACGCAGTATTTT. Its translation: CASSHNMFAGALDTQYF.

The CDR3, as DNA: TGTGCCAGCAGTTATGGGACAGGGAGTAATGAAAAACTGTTTTTT. It encodes CASSYGTGSNEKLFF. The chain joins TRBV7-6 to TRBJ1-4, with 9 bases fitting TRBD1. This CDR3 region has 15 residues. Germline V lookup: CDR1 SGHVS, CDR2 FNYEAQ. V dropped 6 bases and J dropped 4; count of bases not matched to a gene: 6.

The gene calls are TRBV2 and TRBJ2-7; 8 bases align to TRBD1. CDR1 and CDR2 from the germline V gene are SNHLY and FYNNEI. V shed 4 bases, J shed 1 base, and the junction held 6 bases outside the gene matches. The CDR3 totals 15 residues. Here the CDR3 DNA reads TGTGCCAGCAGTGTGAAACAGGGGGGATCCTACGAGCAGTACTTC. This gives the protein CASSVKQGGSYEQYF.

The rearrangement links TRBV19 to TRBJ2-7; the D is unclear. Trimming stripped 6 bases from V and 7 bases from J, with 13 bases between. The germline V gene encodes CDR1 LNHDA and CDR2 SQIVND (reference sequence). This CDR3 comprises 12 residues. The CDR3 sequence is CASSPVAGEQYF. In DNA form, the CDR3 reads TGTGCCAGTAGCCCGGTAGCCGGTGAGCAGTACTTC.

The chain links TRBV27 to TRBJ2-1, with 7 bases that match TRBD2. The germline gives CDR1 MNHEY, CDR2 SMNVEV (reference sequence). The CDR3 consists of 13 residues. The trim removed 5 bases at V and 9 bases at J, leaving 7 bases unmatched. CDR3 nucleotide sequence: TGTGCCAGCAGTCCCTGGGAGGGAGGTGAGCAGTTCTTC. Protein: CASSPWEGGEQFF.

V gene TRBV19 combines with J gene TRBJ1-1, with 7 nucleotides matching TRBD1. CDR1 LNHDA and CDR2 SQIVND come from the germline V gene (reference sequence). This CDR3 comprises 13 residues. J lost 3 bases, V lost 5 bases, and 3 bases had no gene match. The chain's CDR3 is CASSPRGDTEAFF. The CDR3 DNA reads TGTGCCAGTAGTCCCAGGGGGGACACTGAAGCTTTCTTT.

The V call is TRBV6-1, the J call TRBJ2-3; a weak D match, TRBD2 (7 bases). Germline CDR1 reads MNHNS; CDR2 reads SASEGT. Trimming cost V 2 bases and J 2 bases, with 23 bases left between them. The CDR3 totals 19 residues. CDR3 residues: CASSERIGVWGGYTDTQYF. CDR3 coding DNA: TGTGCCAGCAGTGAAAGAATCGGGGTATGGGGGGGCTACACAGATACGCAGTATTTT.

The rearrangement links TRBV29-1 to TRBJ1-1; TRBD1 agrees at 7 bases. Germline V gene lookup returns CDR1 SQVTM and CDR2 ANQGSEA. This CDR3 spans 14 amino acids. Losses at the gene ends were 5 bases for V and 1 base for J; bases not matched to a gene: 7. CDR3 DNA sequence: TGCAGCGTTCCATTCCAGGGGGGGAACACTGAAGCTTTCTTT. Its protein is CSVPFQGGNTEAFF. The full variable domain, its missing parts supplied by reference TRBV29-1 and TRBJ1-1, is SAVISQKPSRDICQRGTSLTIQCQVDSQVTMMFWYRQQPGQSLTLIATANQGSEATYESGFVIDKFPISRPNLTFSTLTVSNMSPEDSSIYLCSVPFQGGNTEAFFGQGTRLTVV.

The gene calls are TRBV7-8 and TRBJ2-6, with D uncertain. Looked up from germline, CDR1 is SGHVS and CDR2 is FQNEAQ. V was trimmed by 2 bases and J by 15 bases, leaving 14 bases between them. The CDR3 length is 13 residues. CDR3 region: CASSLHTALALTF. The DNA of the CDR3 is TGTGCCAGCAGCTTACACACAGCCCTCGCCCTGACTTTC.

The genes are TRBV27 and TRBJ2-7, with TRBD1 as a possible D gene (7 bases). CDR3 size: 16 residues. Germline-derived CDR1 and CDR2 are MNHEY and SMNVEV (reference sequence). With 0 bases removed from V and 0 bases from J, the gap between germline ends came to 12 bases. CDR3 bases: TGTGCCAGCAGTTTATCGATTCAGGGGGGCTCCTACGAGCAGTACTTC. Translation: CASSLSIQGGSYEQYF.

The chain couples TRBV24-1 to TRBJ2-1; maybe TRBD2 (6 bases). Per the germline V gene, CDR1 is KGHDR and CDR2 is SFDVKD. Trimming left V 0 bases short and J 2 bases short, with 16 bases between. This CDR3 comprises 18 residues. CDR3 nucleotides: TGTGCCACCAGTGATTTGATCTGGCGGGACCCTCCCTACAATGAGCAGTTCTTC. Its translation is CATSDLIWRDPPYNEQFF.

This chain connects TRBV4-1 to TRBJ2-7; a possible D gene is TRBD2 (6 bases). The CDR3 runs to 15 residues. Trimming took 3 bases from V and 2 from J, leaving 14 bases between them. Germline V gives CDR1 MGHRA, CDR2 YSYEKL. As DNA, the CDR3 is TGCGCCAGCAGCCATCTTACCGGAGGGACCTACGAGCAGTACTTC. This codes for CASSHLTGGTYEQYF.

The chain uses TRBV2 and TRBJ2-3; 10 nucleotides line up with TRBD2. The CDR3 runs 15 residues. Trimming took 4 bases from V and 3 from J; bases not matched to a gene: 4. Per the germline V gene, CDR1 is SNHLY and CDR2 is FYNNEI. CDR3 bases: TGTGCCAGCAGTGCCCCTAGCGGGAGTACAGATACGCAGTATTTT. Translated: CASSAPSGSTDTQYF. Variable domain in full (rest from reference TRBV2 and TRBJ2-3): EPEVTQTPSHQVTQMGQEVILRCVPISNHLYFYWYRQILGQKVEFLVSFYNNEISEKSEIFDDQFSVERPDGSNFTLKIRSTKLEDSAMYFCASSAPSGSTDTQYFGPGTRLTVL.

The chain couples TRBV5-8 to TRBJ1-2, with D possibly matching TRBD1 (6 bases). The CDR3 spans 17 residues. Trimming shortened V by 4 bases and J by 4 bases, and 23 bases separated the two germline ends. CDR1 is SGHTS and CDR2 is YDEGEE in the germline V gene. The CDR3 sequence is CASSRSVDRPILYGYTF. CDR3 bases: TGTGCCAGCAGCCGGAGCGTCGACAGGCCCATCCTCTATGGCTACACCTTC. Full variable domain (outside the CDR3, taken from reference TRBV5-8 and TRBJ1-2): EAGVTQSPTHLIKTRGQQATLRCSPISGHTSVYWYQQALGLGLQFLLWYDEGEERNRGNFPPRFSGRQFPNYSSELNVNALELEDSALYLCASSRSVDRPILYGYTFGSGTRLTVV.

The rearrangement joins TRBV18 to TRBJ1-1; TRBD1 matches 8 bases. Trimming removed 2 bases from V and 11 bases from J; junction bases left unmatched: 7. The germline gives CDR1 KGHSH, CDR2 LQKENI. The CDR3 length is 13 residues. In DNA form, the CDR3 reads TGTGCCAGCTCACCAACGGACAGGGCAAAGGCTTTCTTT. This encodes CASSPTDRAKAFF.

On this clone itself: A much larger clone sits a single nucleotide away, making a read error possible. The J gene is TRBJ1-6, the V gene TRBV30; a weak D match, TRBD1 (6 bases). Germline assignment: CDR1 GTSNPN and CDR2 SVGIG (reference sequence). V dropped 3 bases and J dropped 6 bases, with 9 bases sitting between them. The CDR3 spans 13 residues. The chain's CDR3 is CAWRFRGNSPLHF. The DNA of the CDR3 is TGTGCCTGGAGGTTCAGGGGTAATTCACCCCTCCACTTT.